Each of the 23 T cell receptor beta chains below was sequenced from the same sample in a study of blood T cell repertoires in COVID-19. Generated by immunoSEQ multiplex PCR, the TCRdb table keeps only in-frame clones and is missing some. The sample holds about 91,000 clones, around three quarters seen once. The specimen was peripheral blood. These receptor sequences come from a man aged 70 or older with acute or convalescent COVID-19.

The chain joins TRBV24-1 to TRBJ1-1; 7 nucleotides agree with TRBD1. The CDR3 consists of 12 residues. The germline V gene encodes CDR1 KGHDR and CDR2 SFDVKD. Trimming cost V 9 bases and J 4 bases; bases outside gene matches: 4. In DNA form, the CDR3 reads TGTGCCACCCGAGCAGGGGGCACTGAAGCTTTCTTT. Amino acid sequence: CATRAGGTEAFF.

The genes are TRBV7-9 and TRBJ2-5; TRBD1 matches at 12 bases. From germline, CDR1 is SEHNR and CDR2 FQNEAQ (reference sequence). The length of the CDR3 is 16 residues. V trimming: 1 base; J trimming: 3 bases; junction bases outside the gene matches: 3. In nucleotides, the CDR3 is TGTGCCAGCAGCTTAGGGGACAGGGGGCGAAAAGAGACCCAGTACTTC. Residues: CASSLGDRGRKETQYF.

The V call is TRBV6-1, the J call TRBJ2-7; 7 nucleotides align to TRBD1. Germline trimming cut 4 bases from V and 2 bases from J; bases unmatched to any gene: 14. The CDR3 spans 17 residues. Germline CDR1 is MNHNS and CDR2 is SASEGT. CDR3 sequence (DNA): TGTGCCAGCAGTGCCTTCATCGGGGACAGCTCTACCTACGAGCAGTACGTC. Its protein product is CASSAFIGDSSTYEQYV.

The chain recombines TRBV5-1 with TRBJ1-1; a weak D match, TRBD1 (5 bases). Germline-derived CDR1 and CDR2 are SGHRS and YFSETQ. V was trimmed by 7 bases and J by 0 bases, leaving 19 bases between them. CDR3 length equals 16 residues. The CDR3 DNA reads TGCGCCAGCGCCGTGGAGGGGCAAGCCCTGAACACTGAAGCTTTCTTT. This encodes CASAVEGQALNTEAFF.

The chain carries TRBV18 and TRBJ1-1, with D perhaps TRBD1 (6 bases). CDR3 length: 15 amino acids. Trimming shortened V by 6 bases and J by 1 base, and 15 bases separated the two germline ends. The V gene's germline CDR1 is KGHSH and CDR2 LQKENI. The CDR3 reads CASSPLQGKNTEAFF. CDR3 in DNA: TGTGCCAGCTCGCCCTTACAGGGAAAGAACACTGAAGCTTTCTTT.

This clone was counted once. The V call is TRBV21-1, the J call TRBJ2-1; whether TRBD1, the table's D call, matches the DNA was not checked. TRBV21-1 is a listed pseudogene. CDR3 length equals 17 residues. CDR3 nucleotide sequence: TGTGCCAGCAGCAAAGGGGGTGGGCAGGGTTTAGTCAATGAGCAGTTCTTC. This codes for CASSKGGGQGLVNEQFF.

V is TRBV19 and J is TRBJ1-1; TRBD1 agrees at 7 bases. The ends lost 6 bases at V and 5 bases at J; junction bases unmatched: 9. The CDR3 covers 14 residues. The germline CDR1 and CDR2 sequences are LNHDA and SQIVND (reference sequence). The CDR3 bases are TGTGCCAGTAGCTTCGACAGGGAGTCGACTGAAGCTTTCTTT. Translation gives CASSFDRESTEAFF.

This clone was counted a few times. V gene TRBV3-1 (or the pseudogene TRBV3-2) combines with J gene TRBJ2-1; a weak D match, TRBD2 (5 bases). There are 15 residues in the CDR3. The V end lost 3 bases, the J end lost 9 bases, and 18 bases lay between the germline ends. Per the germline V gene, CDR1 is LGHDT and CDR2 is YNNKEL (reference sequence). The DNA for the CDR3 is TGTGCCAGCAGCCAGCGCCCCGGGAATATGGCTGAGCAGTTCTTC. Protein sequence: CASSQRPGNMAEQFF.

V usage is TRBV30 and J usage is TRBJ1-5, with 9 bases matching TRBD1. CDR1 and CDR2 from the germline V gene are GTSNPN and SVGIG (reference sequence). After removal of 1 base from V and 6 bases from J, the junction contained 7 bases not matched to a gene. This CDR3 spans 15 amino acids. In DNA, the CDR3 is TGTGCCTGGAGTGACCGGGACAGGGTCGGTCAGCCCCAGCATTTT. Its translation: CAWSDRDRVGQPQHF. The variable domain in full, completed from reference TRBV30 and TRBJ1-5, reads SQTIHQWPATLVQPVGSPLSLECTVEGTSNPNLYWYRQAAGRGLQLLFYSVGIGQISSEVPQNLSASRPQDRQFILSSKKLLLSDSGFYLCAWSDRDRVGQPQHFGDGTRLSIL.

As DNA, the CDR3 is TGTGCCAGCAGTGACGTAAGAGGCAGCCTTAATTCACCCCTCCACTTT. The encoded protein is CASSDVRGSLNSPLHF. The V call is TRBV25-1, the J call TRBJ1-6; no clear D gene. V dropped 3 bases and J dropped 6 bases, with 15 bases sitting between them. The CDR3 spans 16 residues. The germline V gene encodes CDR1 MGHDK and CDR2 SYGVNS.

The chain links TRBV7-2 to TRBJ1-2; TRBD1 matches at 9 bases. V lost 3 bases to trimming and J lost 8 bases; unmatched junction nucleotides: 7. The CDR3 length is 14 residues. Germline V gene sequence: CDR1 SGHTA, CDR2 FQGNSA. The CDR3 DNA is TGTGCCAGCAGCTTCAAGACAGGGGGTGGAGGCTACACCTTC. It translates to CASSFKTGGGGYTF.

This sequence joins TRBV7-2 and TRBJ1-2; 7 nucleotides align to TRBD1. Germline V gene data show CDR1 as SGHTA and CDR2 as FQGNSA. The CDR3 runs 15 residues. V lost 5 bases and J lost 4; bases outside the gene matches: 10. The CDR3 region is CASSHPGQIGYGYTF. CDR3 coding DNA: TGTGCCAGCAGCCACCCGGGACAGATCGGCTATGGCTACACCTTC.

The chain combines TRBV5-6 with TRBJ1-2, with D possibly matching TRBD1 (6 bases). Germline loops: CDR1 SGHDT, CDR2 YYEEEE. The CDR3 spans 16 residues. V was shortened by 4 bases and J by 3 bases, with 19 bases between the two germline ends. In DNA, the CDR3 is TGTGCCAGCAGCCCCCCAAGTAGGGGGTACGACTATGGCTACACCTTC. This gives the protein CASSPPSRGYDYGYTF.

The chain carries TRBV6-4 and TRBJ2-6, with D maybe TRBD2 (6 bases). The germline V gene encodes CDR1 MRHNA and CDR2 SNTAGT. CDR3 length equals 16 residues. The ends were cut back, 3 bases at V and 3 bases at J, with 12 bases in the middle. The chain's CDR3 is CASSELGGYGANVLTF. DNA for the CDR3: TGTGCCAGCAGTGAATTGGGGGGTTATGGGGCCAACGTCCTGACTTTC.

The rearrangement links TRBV18 to TRBJ2-5; TRBD1 matches at 8 bases. The J segment lost 2 bases and the V segment lost 2 bases, leaving 4 bases of the junction unmatched. Germline loops: CDR1 KGHSH, CDR2 LQKENI. CDR3 length: 15 residues. CDR3 nucleotides: TGTGCCAGCTCACCATTCGGGACAGGTCAAGAGACCCAGTACTTC. This gives the protein CASSPFGTGQETQYF. The full variable domain, in which reference TRBV18 and TRBJ2-5 provide the parts outside the CDR3, is NAGVMQNPRHLVRRRGQEARLRCSPMKGHSHVYWYRQLPEEGLKFMVYLQKENIIDESGMPKERFSAEFPKEGPSILRIQQVVRGDSAAYFCASSPFGTGQETQYFGPGTRLLVL.

This clone has only a few counts. V and J are TRBV14 and TRBJ2-1, with 7 positions matching TRBD1. Germline V CDR1 and CDR2: SGHDN, FVKESK. V dropped 8 bases and J dropped 5; count of bases not matched to a gene: 9. This CDR3 is 14 amino acids long. CDR3: CASGKTGSNNEQFF. The DNA of the CDR3 is TGTGCCAGCGGGAAGACAGGGTCAAACAATGAGCAGTTCTTC.

This sequence joins TRBV19 and TRBJ1-4; D is ambiguous. Germline values: CDR1 LNHDA, CDR2 SQIVND (reference sequence). The CDR3 has 15 amino acids. Deletions cut 7 bases from V and 8 bases from J, with 20 bases between. The CDR3 region has the DNA TGTGCCAGTACCGACGCAACAGCCCCCCGAGAAAAACTGTTTTTT. Translation gives CASTDATAPREKLFF. The full variable domain, with the rest looked up from reference TRBV19 and TRBJ1-4, is DGGITQSPKYLFRKEGQNVTLSCEQNLNHDAMYWYRQDPGQGLRLIYYSQIVNDFQKGDIAEGYSVSREKKESFPLTVTSAQKNPTAFYLCASTDATAPREKLFFGSGTQLSVL.

The chain joins TRBV7-9 to TRBJ1-4; 9 nucleotides match TRBD1. The CDR3 spans 18 residues. The V segment lost 3 bases and the J segment 0 bases; nucleotides outside the gene matches: 8. Germline-derived CDR1 and CDR2 are SEHNR and FQNEAQ (reference sequence). The CDR3 protein is CASSLAGQGSPTNEKLFF. The CDR3 DNA is TGTGCCAGCAGCTTGGCGGGACAGGGTTCGCCAACTAATGAAAAACTGTTTTTT. The variable domain in full, with the rest retrieved from reference TRBV7-9 and TRBJ1-4, is DTGVSQNPRHKITKRGQNVTFRCDPISEHNRLYWYRQTLGQGPEFLTYFQNEAQLEKSRLLSDRFSAERPKGSFSTLEIQRTEQGDSAMYLCASSLAGQGSPTNEKLFFGSGTQLSVL.

The chain combines TRBV29-1 with TRBJ2-2, with TRBD2 identical over 12 bases. Germline lookup yields CDR1 SQVTM and CDR2 ANQGSEA. This CDR3 contains 14 residues. Losses at the gene ends were 7 bases for V and 5 bases for J; bases not matched to a gene: 5. The CDR3 nucleotides read TGCAGCGCCCTAGCGGGGGGGCGGACCGGGGAGCTGTTTTTT. The encoded protein is CSALAGGRTGELFF.

This clone appeared a few times. This chain uses TRBV6-2 or TRBV6-3 with TRBJ1-1, with D possibly being TRBD1 (6 bases). In germline, CDR1 is MNHEY, CDR2 SVGEGT. Trimming cost V 2 bases and J 1 base, with 20 bases left between them. The CDR3 has 18 amino acids. CDR3 amino acids: CASSYPQTSGHWNTEAFF. CDR3 nucleotide sequence: TGTGCCAGCAGTTACCCCCAAACCTCGGGACACTGGAACACTGAAGCTTTCTTT.

The chain is built from TRBV7-2 and TRBJ1-5; D may be TRBD1 (6 bases). Germline CDR1 and CDR2: SGHTA and FQGNSA. The CDR3 totals 16 residues. Trimming stripped 2 bases from V and 9 bases from J, with 20 bases between. CDR3 amino acids: CASSLSGRGIRGPQHF. DNA for the CDR3: TGTGCCAGCAGCTTAAGCGGCAGGGGCATCCGGGGGCCCCAGCATTTT.

The chain combines TRBV6-5 with TRBJ1-6; 7 nucleotides agree with TRBD1. V dropped 8 bases and J dropped 5; count of bases not matched to a gene: 9. The CDR3 has 15 amino acids. The germline CDR1 and CDR2 sequences are MNHEY and SVGAGI. In DNA, the CDR3 is TGTGCCAGCCCCGCTCCGGGACAGAATAATTCACCCCTCCACTTT. It specifies CASPAPGQNNSPLHF.

The rearrangement joins TRBV5-6 to TRBJ1-5; 10 bases map to TRBD1. J was trimmed by 8 bases and V by 2 bases; bases with no gene match: 7. CDR1 and CDR2 (germline): SGHDT, YYEEEE. This CDR3 is 15 amino acids long. CDR3: CASSLWDRGSKPQHF. In DNA, the CDR3 is TGTGCCAGCAGCTTATGGGACAGGGGAAGTAAGCCCCAGCATTTT.